This is a list of T cell receptor beta chains from one sample in a study of blood T cell repertoires in COVID-19. Sequencing was performed with immunoSEQ multiplex PCR; in TCRdb, only in-frame clones are kept and a portion is missing. The repertoire holds about 210,000 clones, around nine tenths seen once, with about 4.8% in the top ten. Input material: peripheral blood. These receptors came from a woman aged 40 to 55 with acute or convalescent COVID-19. The CDR3 runs from the conserved cysteine through the conserved F or W. A D gene is named only where the DNA matches it firmly. Size tells how often a clone was seen (once, few, many) or the class of an expanded clone, and some rows leave it out.

J	size	length	D	V	CDR3	DNA
TRBJ2-2	NA	18	TRBD2	TRBV9	CASSPGLAGGPSDGELFF	TGTGCCAGCTCGCCGGGACTAGCGGGGGGGCCGAGCGACGGGGAGCTGTTTTTT
TRBJ2-5	NA	14	NA	TRBV9	CASSAGSAEETQYF	TGTGCCAGCAGTGCCGGTAGCGCCGAAGAGACCCAGTACTTC
TRBJ1-4	once	12	NA	TRBV2	CASKGDNEKLFF	TGTGCCAGCAAGGGAGATAATGAAAAACTGTTTTTT
TRBJ1-1	NA	16	NA	TRBV5-4	CASSRRGGATILGAFF	TGTGCCAGCAGCCGTAGGGGGGGCGCGACAATCTTGGGAGCTTTCTTT
TRBJ2-3	NA	20	TRBD2	TRBV3-1/TRBV3-2	CASSFRLAGALSSSTDTQYF	TGTGCCAGCAGCTTCCGACTAGCGGGGGCCCTTTCTTCTAGCACAGATACGCAGTATTTT
TRBJ1-5	NA	15	NA	TRBV6-1	CASSESSGPNQPQHF	TGTGCCAGCAGTGAAAGCTCAGGGCCAAATCAGCCCCAGCATTTT
TRBJ1-1	NA	14	NA	TRBV19	CASSSHRGGTEAFF	TGTGCCAGTAGTTCACACCGGGGGGGCACTGAAGCTTTCTTT
TRBJ2-3	NA	18	TRBD2	TRBV7-8	CASSLRTSGGQSTDTQYF	TGTGCCAGCAGCTTACGGACTAGCGGGGGGCAGAGCACAGATACGCAGTATTTT
TRBJ1-1	NA	13	NA	TRBV6-5	CASSLQGNTEAFF	TGTGCCAGCAGTTTACAGGGCAACACTGAAGCTTTCTTT
TRBJ2-5	NA	14	NA	TRBV2	CASRGRGGPETQYF	TGTGCCAGCAGGGGGAGGGGGGGACCCGAGACCCAGTACTTC
TRBJ1-2	NA	14	NA	TRBV7-9	CASSPRGGDYGYTF	TGTGCCAGCAGCCCGAGAGGGGGAGACTATGGCTACACCTTC